Shown below are 32 T cell receptor beta chains from a single sample sequenced in a study of blood T cells in healthy people across ages. Next came a second PCR, run for about 7 to 12 cycles, which used a sample-barcoded 5' primer along with a J-beta primer mix. TCRdb processed the 5' RACE reads anew with MiXCR; each CDR3 protein has one entry. The sample has about 640,000 distinct CDR3 sequences; under 30% are singletons. The sequencing input was blood. The receptors come from a woman older than 75 in good health.

The table lists this clonotype with many counts. This chain uses TRBV6-2 or TRBV6-3 with TRBJ2-7; no clear D gene. CDR1 is MNHEY, CDR2 SVGEGT, per germline. The V end was cut by 0 bases, the J end by 0 bases, with 12 bases between. The CDR3 runs 16 residues. The CDR3 region is CASSYSPPGVSYEQYF. Here the CDR3 DNA reads TGTGCCAGCAGTTACTCTCCACCTGGGGTCTCCTACGAGCAGTACTTC.

This clonotype was counted at least ten times. J is TRBJ2-5 and V is TRBV20-1; 9 bases match TRBD2. Germline V lookup: CDR1 DFQATT, CDR2 SNEGSKA (reference sequence). The V segment lost 3 bases and the J segment 4 bases; nucleotides outside the gene matches: 6. The CDR3 length is 14 residues. CDR3 residues: CSARTAGGGETQYF. The DNA for the CDR3 is TGCAGTGCTAGGACAGCGGGGGGAGGAGAGACCCAGTACTTC.

The rearrangement joins TRBV15 to TRBJ1-1; no firm D call. The germline V and J ends were trimmed by 0 bases and 7 bases, with 9 bases remaining between them. The CDR3 extends over 13 amino acids. From germline, CDR1 is LNHNV and CDR2 YYDKDF (reference sequence). DNA for the CDR3: TGTGCCACCAGCAGAGATAGGATGTATGAAGCTTTCTTT. Its translation: CATSRDRMYEAFF.

In its sample, this clonotype was seen once. This chain connects TRBV10-3 to TRBJ2-5; perhaps D is TRBD1 or TRBD2 (5 bases each). V lost 2 bases and J lost 4, with 11 bases in between. CDR1 and CDR2 (germline): ENHRY, SYGVKD. CDR3 length: 14 amino acids. CDR3 loop: CAISEAGGRETQYF. The CDR3 bases are TGTGCCATCAGTGAGGCTGGGGGACGAGAGACCCAGTACTTC.

This clonotype was observed a few times. J is TRBJ1-2 and V is TRBV6-5, with unresolved D. This CDR3 region has 15 residues. Germline V gene data show CDR1 as MNHEY and CDR2 as SVGAGI. Trimming took off 0 bases at V and 1 base at J, with 9 bases between the two ends. CDR3 sequence (DNA): TGTGCCAGCAGTTACTCAACCCATATTAACTATGGCTACACCTTC. It codes for CASSYSTHINYGYTF.

This clonotype was seen at least ten times. V and J are TRBV11-2 and TRBJ2-5; D tentatively fits TRBD1 or TRBD2 (6 bases each). Between the trimmed V and J ends, which lost 5 bases and 3 bases, there was a span of 22 bases. Per germline, CDR1 SGHAT and CDR2 FQNNGV. The CDR3 has 17 residues. For the CDR3, the DNA is TGTGCCAGCAGCCGGAGGGGGGCGGGGCCGAGAGAAGAGACCCAGTACTTC. It yields the protein CASSRRGAGPREETQYF.

This clonotype was counted ten times or more. The rearrangement links TRBV7-8 to TRBJ2-5, with 12 bases aligning to TRBD2. CDR3 length equals 16 residues. Germline-derived CDR1 and CDR2 are SGHVS and FQNEAQ. Trimming took 5 bases from V and 4 from J; bases not matched to a gene: 8. CDR3 protein: CASSPASGGAGETQYF. In nucleotides, the CDR3 is TGTGCCAGCAGCCCAGCTAGCGGGGGGGCCGGAGAGACCCAGTACTTC.

CDR3 sequence reads: CASSPGIGGFFSNQPQHF. CDR3 coding DNA: TGTGCCAGCAGCCCAGGGATAGGGGGCTTCTTTAGCAATCAGCCCCAGCATTTT. J is TRBJ1-5 and V is TRBV7-2; 7 bases are shared with TRBD1. After removal of 5 bases from V and 0 bases from J, the junction contained 13 bases not matched to a gene. There are 18 residues in the CDR3. Per germline, CDR1 SGHTA and CDR2 FQGNSA.

This clonotype was found many times. The chain employs TRBV15 and TRBJ2-1; maybe TRBD2 (6 bases). Germline CDR1 and CDR2: LNHNV and YYDKDF (reference sequence). CDR3 length: 13 amino acids. V was trimmed by 3 bases and J by 6 bases, leaving 9 bases between them. The CDR3 reads CATSRDYTNEQFF. CDR3 sequence (DNA): TGTGCCACCAGCAGGGACTACACCAATGAGCAGTTCTTC.

This clonotype was seen a few times. The CDR3 is CASSSPQTGGNEVFF. CDR3 in DNA: TGTGCCAGCAGTTCCCCACAGACAGGAGGAAATGAGGTTTTCTTT. The chain uses TRBV6-5 and TRBJ1-1; the D gene is possibly TRBD1 (6 bases). Per the germline V gene, CDR1 is MNHEY and CDR2 is SVGAGI. The CDR3 length is 15 residues. V was cut by 4 bases and J by 13 bases, with 25 bases left in between.

V and J are TRBV18 and TRBJ2-3; 10 nucleotides match TRBD2. The CDR3 spans 18 residues. CDR1 and CDR2 (germline): KGHSH, LQKENI. J lost 4 bases, V lost 3 bases, and 13 bases had no gene match. The CDR3 bases are TGTGCCAGCTCACCGTTCAGAACTAGCGGGGACTTCCCAGATACGCAGTATTTT. Encoded protein: CASSPFRTSGDFPDTQYF.

This clonotype was seen more than once but under ten times. A much larger clone lies one base from this, so it may be a read error. The chain couples TRBV10-3 to TRBJ2-1; 11 nucleotides align to TRBD2. The DNA end is a closer match to TRBJ2-7, so the J assignment may be wrong. The CDR3 spans 17 residues. Germline V gene lookup returns CDR1 ENHRY and CDR2 SYGVKD. In DNA, the CDR3 is TGTGCCATCACCGAGACTAGCGGGGCGCTCTCCTACAATGAGCAGTACTTC. It encodes CAITETSGALSYNEQYF.

Notes on this clonotype: Just one base apart from a much larger clone, this may be a read error. This chain uses TRBV7-2 with TRBJ2-5; D gene ambiguous. CDR3 length: 16 amino acids. CDR1 and CDR2 from the germline V gene are SGHTA and FQGNSA. V lost 1 base to trimming and J lost 5 bases, with 17 bases between them. CDR3 bases: TGTGCCAGCAGCTTAGAGGGCCGGTTCGCACGGGAGACCCAGTACTTC. Protein product: CASSLEGRFARETQYF.

This clonotype was seen a handful of times. A much larger clonotype is one base distant, so this may be a read error. V usage is TRBV12-3 or TRBV12-4 and J usage is TRBJ2-7, with 8 nucleotides matching TRBD1. The V segment lost 8 bases and the J segment 7 bases; nucleotides outside the gene matches: 16. This CDR3 is 15 amino acids long. The CDR3 region has the DNA TGTGCCAGCGGATTCACAGGGGGAGCCAACAATGAGCAGTACTTC. Translated: CASGFTGGANNEQYF.

On this clonotype itself: A much larger clone differs from this one at a single base, so this may be a read error. The chain uses TRBV7-2 and TRBJ2-1; no definite D call. Germline CDR1 reads SGHTA; CDR2 reads FQGNSA. The CDR3 length is 13 residues. Trimming pared 1 base from V and 13 bases from J, leaving 14 bases between. CDR3 bases: TGTGCCAGCAGCTTAGTTGGGGTAGAGACCCAGTTCTTC. Translated: CASSLVGVETQFF.

A note on this clonotype: A much larger clone sits a single nucleotide away, making a read error possible. The CDR3 end shows no conserved phenylalanine or tryptophan, and so a read error is likely. This chain links TRBV2 with TRBJ2-5, with D unresolved. CDR3 length: 14 amino acids. In germline, CDR1 is SNHLY, CDR2 FYNNEI. The germline V and J ends were trimmed by 4 bases and 2 bases, with 11 bases remaining between them. CDR3 DNA: TGTGCCAGCAGTGTTGGAGACTTTCAAGAGACCCAGTACTGC. It specifies CASSVGDFQETQYC.

The genes are TRBV2 and TRBJ2-3; TRBD2 matches at 9 bases. The germline V gene encodes CDR1 SNHLY and CDR2 FYNNEI. This CDR3 is built from 15 residues. Trimming at V came to 1 base and at J to 4 bases, leaving 3 bases not matched to a gene. The CDR3 region is CASSEGGGVADTQYF. The CDR3 DNA follows: TGTGCCAGCAGTGAAGGCGGGGGGGTAGCAGATACGCAGTATTTT.

The chain has TRBV30 and TRBJ1-4; D might be TRBD1 (6 bases). CDR3 length: 14 residues. Germline loops: CDR1 GTSNPN, CDR2 SVGIG (reference sequence). The germline V and J ends were trimmed by 2 bases and 7 bases, with 14 bases remaining between them. CDR3: CAWSRAGASEKLFF. For the CDR3, the DNA is TGTGCCTGGAGTCGGGCAGGGGCCAGTGAAAAACTGTTTTTT.

This clonotype was recorded a few times. V gene TRBV29-1 combines with J gene TRBJ2-2, with TRBD1 as a possible D gene (5 bases). V lost 3 bases to trimming and J lost 4 bases, with 12 bases between them. The CDR3 has 14 residues. Germline loops: CDR1 SQVTM, CDR2 ANQGSEA. Here the CDR3 reads CSVDQGLGTGELFF. The CDR3 DNA is TGCAGCGTTGATCAGGGTCTGGGCACCGGGGAGCTGTTTTTT.

The rearrangement joins TRBV3-1 to TRBJ2-7; 9 bases are a match to TRBD2. The trim removed 1 base at V and 8 bases at J, leaving 12 bases unmatched. The germline V gene has CDR1 LGHDT and CDR2 YNNKEL (reference sequence). This CDR3 is built from 16 residues. CDR3 bases: TGTGCCAGCAGCCAAGTAGGCCAGCGGGGGGCGCATCAGCAGTACTTC. The encoded protein is CASSQVGQRGAHQQYF.

This clonotype was seen ten or more times. V is TRBV20-1 and J is TRBJ2-5; 11 nucleotides agree with TRBD2. The V gene's germline CDR1 is DFQATT and CDR2 SNEGSKA (reference sequence). With 1 base clipped from V and 5 bases from J, the junction kept 3 bases outside the gene matches. CDR3 length: 14 residues. CDR3 region: CSARVAGGSETQYF. The CDR3 coding sequence is TGCAGTGCTAGAGTAGCGGGGGGGAGTGAGACCCAGTACTTC.

The genes are TRBV7-9 and TRBJ2-3; D tentatively reads TRBD1 or TRBD2 (6 bases each). This CDR3 has 17 amino acids. CDR1 SEHNR and CDR2 FQNEAQ come from the germline V gene (reference sequence). Trimming cost V 5 bases and J 0 bases, with 18 bases left between them. This chain's CDR3 is CASSQARDTLSTDTQYF. CDR3 DNA: TGTGCCAGCAGCCAGGCGCGGGACACCCTGAGCACAGATACGCAGTATTTT.

The sample holds a few counts of this clonotype. The rearrangement links TRBV20-1 to TRBJ2-1; unclear D gene. CDR1 DFQATT and CDR2 SNEGSKA come from the germline V gene (reference sequence). There are 12 residues in the CDR3. V gave up 4 bases and J gave up 4 bases, with 8 bases separating them. The CDR3 nucleotides read TGCAGTGCTATCCCTACTTACAATGAGCAGTTCTTC. It codes for CSAIPTYNEQFF.

Notes on this clonotype: This sequence may be a read error, since a much larger clone differs from it by one base. No conserved phenylalanine or tryptophan ends this CDR3, so it is likely a read error. This chain connects TRBV5-1 to TRBJ1-2; D is uncertain. The germline V gene encodes CDR1 SGHRS and CDR2 YFSETQ. V was trimmed by 5 bases and J by 4 bases, leaving 12 bases between them. The CDR3 loop spans 13 amino acids. CDR3 sequence: CASSNHKPYGYTV. As DNA, the CDR3 is TGCGCCAGCAGTAACCACAAGCCCTATGGCTACACCGTC.

Note on this clonotype: This may stem from a read error, because a much larger clone lies one nucleotide away. The chain couples TRBV6-1 to TRBJ2-1; TRBD1 aligns across 11 bases. V lost 10 bases to trimming and J lost 10 bases; unmatched junction nucleotides: 9. From germline, CDR1 is MNHNS and CDR2 SASEGT. The CDR3 totals 13 residues. CDR3 DNA: TGTGCCACGGGGAGGACAGGGGGCTCCGAGCAGTTCTTC. Translation gives CATGRTGGSEQFF.

This clonotype was counted at least ten times. The rearrangement links TRBV15 to TRBJ1-1, with unresolved D. The CDR3 is 15 amino acids. CDR1 is LNHNV and CDR2 is YYDKDF in the germline V gene (reference sequence). V was pared by 3 bases and J by 1 base, with 12 bases between. CDR3 bases: TGTGCCACCAGCAGTCACCGGGTTGCGAACACTGAAGCTTTCTTT. Translating it yields CATSSHRVANTEAFF.

In its sample, this clonotype was seen many times. This chain links TRBV20-1 with TRBJ2-1; no clear D gene. The V end was cut by 5 bases, the J end by 5 bases, with 16 bases between. The CDR3 runs 14 residues. CDR1 and CDR2 from the germline V gene are DFQATT and SNEGSKA (reference sequence). The CDR3 DNA sequence: TGCAGTGCTCCCAGGAGAGCTGGACACAATGAGCAGTTCTTC. Amino acids: CSAPRRAGHNEQFF.

This rearrangement joins TRBV6-2 or TRBV6-3 to TRBJ2-5; 7 bases match TRBD2. The CDR3 loop spans 13 amino acids. Germline CDR1 and CDR2: MNHEY and SVGEGT. The V and J ends lost 7 bases and 5 bases, in that order; junction bases with no gene match: 7. The CDR3 sequence: CASNRGLGETQYF. CDR3 sequence (DNA): TGTGCCAGCAACCGCGGACTAGGGGAGACCCAGTACTTC.

The chain uses TRBV5-1 and TRBJ2-7, with D perhaps TRBD1 or TRBD2 (5 bases each). The CDR3 totals 15 residues. The ends were cut back, 4 bases at V and 0 bases at J, with 14 bases in the middle. Germline V gene lookup returns CDR1 SGHRS and CDR2 YFSETQ. CDR3 region: CASSERDGSSYEQYF. CDR3 sequence (DNA): TGCGCCAGCAGCGAACGGGACGGAAGCTCCTACGAGCAGTACTTC.

On this clonotype: A much bigger clone sits one base away, suggesting this may be a read error. This sequence joins TRBV7-3 and TRBJ1-2; perhaps TRBD1 as D (5 bases). CDR3 size: 14 residues. The germline gives CDR1 SGHTA, CDR2 FQGTGA. The CDR3 is CASSLNPGNCGYTF. The CDR3 DNA is TGTGCCAGCAGCTTAAATCCAGGGAACTGTGGCTACACCTTC.

A remark on this clonotype: A much larger clonotype is one base distant, so this may be a read error. The CDR3 protein is CASSLRPKGGQFF. The DNA for the CDR3 is TGTGCCAGCAGCCTCCGTCCGAAGGGAGGGCAGTTCTTC. The chain recombines TRBV6-2 or TRBV6-3 with TRBJ2-1; possibly TRBD2 for D (6 bases). Germline V gene data show CDR1 as MNHEY and CDR2 as SVGEGT. CDR3 length equals 13 residues. Trimming pared 6 bases from V and 12 bases from J, leaving 18 bases between.

The V gene is TRBV18, the J gene TRBJ2-5, with 11 bases aligning to TRBD1. The J call is doubtful: the DNA matches TRBJ2-7 better. Germline assignment: CDR1 KGHSH and CDR2 LQKENI. This CDR3 has 17 amino acids. The chain's CDR3 is CASSPKTGQGAIYEQYF. The CDR3 DNA is TGTGCCAGCTCACCTAAAACCGGACAGGGGGCCATCTACGAGCAGTACTTC.